This paragraph reports one T cell receptor (beta chain). CD8+ and CD4+ T cells from blood underwent TCR beta sequencing. RNA amounts of roughly 0.5 to 1 ug underwent reverse transcription with random hexamers. An immunoSEQ multiplex PCR amplified TCR beta CDR3 over 54 Vbeta and 13 Jbeta. TCRdb passed the immunoSEQ multiplex PCR reads through MiXCR, listing each CDR3 protein once. This table has about 180,000 distinct CDR3 sequences, approximately 94% appearing once. The data stem from a study of CD8 T cells in Susac syndrome. On the study more broadly: Treatment at blood withdrawal was none, corticosteroids, or intravenous immunoglobulin alone in Susac syndrome patients.

This clonotype was sampled from a human donor with Susac syndrome. Source material: CD4+ T cells from PBMCs.

CDR3 sequence (DNA): TGCAGTGCTAGAGATGACGGGAGGAACACTGAAGCTTTCTTT. Its translation: CSARDDGRNTEAFF. The rearrangement joins TRBV20-1 to TRBJ1-1; no firm D call. The V and J ends lost 0 bases and 1 base respectively, with 9 bases between them. The germline gives CDR1 DFQATT, CDR2 SNEGSKA (reference sequence). The CDR3 spans 14 residues.